This T cell receptor (beta chain) emerged from a study of shared clonotypes between healthy human individuals. Study-level information: Every donor yielded three CD4 naive, three CD4 memory, two CD8 naive and one CD8 memory plate.

A remark on this clone: The sample carries other DNA sequences with the same CDR3.

Authors' methods: Junction-only sequences produced by ImmunoSEQ had no quality scores, so filtering differed. Sequenced by immunoSEQ multiplex PCR; TCRdb stores in-frame clones only, minus some. V, J and clone size derive from that table, while D and trimming were established from the DNA sequence. The sample shows 2 million to 2.5 million clones, approximately 96% of them seen only once. The germline V gene encodes CDR1 MDHEN and CDR2 SYDVKM. V was shortened by 3 bases and J by 6 bases, with 9 bases between the two germline ends. The CDR3 consists of 12 residues. V gene TRBV28 combines with J gene TRBJ2-7; perhaps TRBD2 as D (5 bases). The TCR was taken from a man younger than 35 in good health. What was sequenced was naive CD4+ T cells sorted from blood. This sample's subset: CD45RA+ positively selected. CDR3 in amino acids: CASSLGGGEQYF. In nucleotides, the CDR3 is TGTGCCAGCAGTTTGGGCGGAGGCGAGCAGTACTTC.